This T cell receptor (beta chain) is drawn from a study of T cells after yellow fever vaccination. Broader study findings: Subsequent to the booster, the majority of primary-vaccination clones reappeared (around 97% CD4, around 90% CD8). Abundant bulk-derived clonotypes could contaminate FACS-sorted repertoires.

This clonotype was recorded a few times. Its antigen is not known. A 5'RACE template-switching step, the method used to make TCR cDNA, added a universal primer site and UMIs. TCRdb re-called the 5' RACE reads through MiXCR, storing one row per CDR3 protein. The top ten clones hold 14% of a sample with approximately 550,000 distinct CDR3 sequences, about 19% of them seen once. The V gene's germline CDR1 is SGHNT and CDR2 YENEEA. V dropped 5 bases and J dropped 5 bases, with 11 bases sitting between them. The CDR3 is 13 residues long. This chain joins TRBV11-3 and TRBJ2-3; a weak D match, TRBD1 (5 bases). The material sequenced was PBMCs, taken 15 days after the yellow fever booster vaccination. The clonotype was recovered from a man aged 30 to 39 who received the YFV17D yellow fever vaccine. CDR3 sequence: CASSPSQGDTQYF. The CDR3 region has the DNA TGTGCCAGCAGCCCGTCGCAGGGAGATACGCAGTATTTT.